The 29 T cell receptor beta chains below come from one sample, sequenced in a study of cytomegalovirus exposure and HLA in healthy donors. PCR amplification relied on 60 Vbeta primers (plus 13 Jbeta primers). The method was immunoSEQ multiplex PCR; TCRdb's version includes in-frame clones alone and lacks a portion of them. The sample contains about 110,000 clones, roughly four fifths of which appear only once. The sequenced sample was PBMCs. Receptor source: a man aged 45-65 years in good health and CMV-seronegative.

This clone turned up a few times. This chain connects TRBV4-1 to TRBJ1-2, with D tentatively TRBD1 (6 bases). V was cut by 2 bases and J by 6 bases, with 25 bases left in between. CDR1 MGHRA and CDR2 YSYEKL come from the germline V gene. The CDR3 contains 18 residues. The CDR3, as DNA: TGCGCCAGCAGCCAACTCGGTCTGAGTACAGGGTTAGATAATGGCTACACCTTC. Protein product: CASSQLGLSTGLDNGYTF.

This clone came up a few times. The chain links TRBV27 to TRBJ2-7; 12 bases align to TRBD2. The CDR3 is 19 amino acids. CDR1 MNHEY and CDR2 SMNVEV come from the germline V gene (reference sequence). V dropped 10 bases and J dropped 4; count of bases not matched to a gene: 23. The CDR3 region is CATNHGTPRRLAGVYEQYV. The CDR3 DNA follows: TGTGCCACCAACCATGGGACACCTCGTAGACTAGCGGGGGTATACGAGCAGTACGTC.

In its sample, this clone was seen once. This chain links TRBV9 with TRBJ1-1; D is ambiguous. Trimming cost V 4 bases and J 1 base, with 11 bases left between them. The CDR3 runs 14 residues. From germline, CDR1 is SGDLS and CDR2 YYNGEE. The CDR3 loop reads CASSLAQKNTEAFF. CDR3 DNA: TGTGCCAGCAGCCTTGCACAGAAGAACACTGAAGCTTTCTTT.

The J gene is TRBJ2-7, the V gene TRBV11-2; D perhaps matches TRBD1 (6 bases). The V end was cut by 2 bases, the J end by 4 bases, with 15 bases between. Germline-derived CDR1 and CDR2 are SGHAT and FQNNGV. This CDR3 has 15 amino acids. CDR3 residues: CASSLSGQGNYEQYF. CDR3 coding DNA: TGTGCCAGCAGCTTAAGTGGGCAGGGGAATTACGAGCAGTACTTC. Variable domain in full (rest from reference TRBV11-2 and TRBJ2-7): EAGVAQSPRYKIIEKRQSVAFWCNPISGHATLYWYQQILGQGPKLLIQFQNNGVVDDSQLPKDRFSAERLKGVDSTLKIQPAKLEDSAVYLCASSLSGQGNYEQYFGPGTRLTVT.

This chain links TRBV28 with TRBJ2-4; possible D gene TRBD1, 5 bases. Trimming removed 7 bases from V and 2 bases from J, with 15 bases in between. The CDR3 extends over 15 amino acids. Germline values: CDR1 MDHEN, CDR2 SYDVKM. DNA for the CDR3: TGTGCCAGCACCCAACCAGACAGTCCCAAAAACATTCAGTACTTC. Translating it yields CASTQPDSPKNIQYF.

This clone was found a few times. CDR3 nucleotides: TGTGCCAGCAGTTACACCTCCTTCGGGAACACTGAAGCTTTCTTT. It codes for CASSYTSFGNTEAFF. The V call is TRBV6-5, the J call TRBJ1-1; D is unclear. This CDR3 has 15 residues. Germline CDR1 MNHEY, CDR2 SVGAGI. V was shortened by 2 bases and J by 1 base, with 11 bases between the two germline ends.

The chain is built from TRBV10-3 and TRBJ1-3; 7 bases agree with TRBD1. The junction had 6 bases not matched to a gene; V was cut back by 9 bases and J by 4 bases. The CDR3 is 13 residues long. Germline assignment: CDR1 ENHRY and CDR2 SYGVKD. The DNA for the CDR3 is TGTGCCATTAGACAGGGCGTCGGAAACACCATATATTTT. This codes for CAIRQGVGNTIYF.

The chain links TRBV12-5 to TRBJ2-1; 11 bases agree with TRBD2. CDR1 LGHNT and CDR2 FRNRAP come from the germline V gene. CDR3 length: 16 residues. V lost 5 bases, J lost 4 bases, and 7 bases stayed unmatched. Here the CDR3 reads CASGTGGLADYNEQFF. The DNA for the CDR3 is TGTGCTAGTGGTACCGGGGGACTAGCGGATTACAATGAGCAGTTCTTC.

The chain couples TRBV5-6 to TRBJ1-1; 10 nucleotides match TRBD1. The CDR3 covers 15 residues. V shed 4 bases, J shed 0 bases, and the junction held 3 bases outside the gene matches. Germline CDR1 and CDR2: SGHDT and YYEEEE. The CDR3 loop reads CASSPGQGMNTEAFF. The CDR3 DNA reads as TGTGCCAGCAGCCCGGGACAGGGGATGAACACTGAAGCTTTCTTT. Filled out from reference TRBV5-6 and TRBJ1-1, the complete variable domain reads DAGVTQSPTHLIKTRGQQVTLRCSPKSGHDTVSWYQQALGQGPQFIFQYYEEEERQRGNFPDRFSGHQFPNYSSELNVNALLLGDSALYLCASSPGQGMNTEAFFGQGTRLTVV.

The gene calls are TRBV7-9 and TRBJ1-2; 8 nucleotides match TRBD1. Germline loops: CDR1 SEHNR, CDR2 FQNEAQ (reference sequence). V lost 7 bases, J lost 7 bases, and 5 bases stayed unmatched. The length of the CDR3 is 12 residues. The chain's CDR3 is CASIQGAGGYTF. The CDR3 nucleotides read TGTGCCAGCATCCAGGGGGCGGGTGGCTACACCTTC.

This clone was found a few times. The chain couples TRBV7-9 to TRBJ1-2; 7 nucleotides match TRBD1. This CDR3 has 16 amino acids. The germline V gene encodes CDR1 SEHNR and CDR2 FQNEAQ (reference sequence). V shed 8 bases and J 5 bases; nucleotides not matched to a gene: 17. CDR3 in amino acids: CASGVPTGLAPYGYTF. The CDR3 bases are TGTGCCAGCGGGGTCCCGACAGGGCTAGCGCCATATGGCTACACCTTC.

In this sample, this clone turned up once. The gene calls are TRBV28 and TRBJ1-2; the D is unclear. Germline lookup yields CDR1 MDHEN and CDR2 SYDVKM. The CDR3 runs to 14 residues. The V gene lost 1 base and the J gene lost 2 bases, with 8 bases spanning the gap. CDR3: CASSLSVGNYGYTF. The CDR3 coding sequence is TGTGCCAGCAGTTTATCGGTCGGGAACTATGGCTACACCTTC.

CDR3 bases: TGCGCCAGCCACCTATTTGCGGCACAGGGTTCTGGCTACACCTTC. Its translation is CASHLFAAQGSGYTF. The J gene is TRBJ1-2, the V gene TRBV4-1; D perhaps matches TRBD1 (6 bases). Deletions cut 8 bases from V and 7 bases from J, with 23 bases between. In germline, CDR1 is MGHRA, CDR2 YSYEKL. This CDR3 has 15 amino acids.

J is TRBJ2-1 and V is TRBV5-4; 8 nucleotides align to TRBD1. The CDR3 is made up of 15 amino acids. Germline V CDR1 and CDR2: SGHNT, YYREEE (reference sequence). Trimming at V came to 4 bases and at J to 6 bases, leaving 9 bases not matched to a gene. In DNA form, the CDR3 reads TGTGCCAGCAGCCCCGACAGGGGTGTTGGCAATGAGCAGTTCTTC. Translating it yields CASSPDRGVGNEQFF.

The chain employs TRBV18 and TRBJ2-2; TRBD1 matches at 7 bases. Germline V gene data show CDR1 as KGHSH and CDR2 as LQKENI. Unmatched junction bases numbered 3, after V lost 3 bases and J lost 2 bases. This CDR3 comprises 15 residues. CDR3: CASSPGQSNTGELFF. CDR3 DNA: TGTGCCAGCTCACCGGGACAGAGCAACACCGGGGAGCTGTTTTTT.

The chain employs TRBV6-6 and TRBJ1-1; D unresolved. Germline loops: CDR1 MNHNY, CDR2 SVGAGI (reference sequence). This CDR3 has 12 residues. Trimming pared 8 bases from V and 2 bases from J, leaving 9 bases between. This CDR3 is CASRQSNTEAFF. The CDR3 DNA reads as TGTGCCAGCCGCCAGTCAAACACTGAAGCTTTCTTT.

This clone appeared a few times. The rearrangement joins TRBV29-1 to TRBJ2-5; D is undetermined. V was clipped by 0 bases and J by 5 bases, with 4 bases between them. This CDR3 comprises 11 residues. Germline loops: CDR1 SQVTM, CDR2 ANQGSEA. In nucleotides, the CDR3 is TGCAGCGTTGAAGACCGGGAGACCCAGTACTTC. As protein: CSVEDRETQYF.

CDR3: CASSSLGGNLYLVANVLTF. CDR3 DNA: TGTGCCAGCAGCTCCCTGGGGGGGAACCTCTATTTAGTGGCCAACGTCCTGACTTTC. The chain carries TRBV7-8 and TRBJ2-6; 7 bases align to TRBD2. Per the germline V gene, CDR1 is SGHVS and CDR2 is FQNEAQ. Losses at the gene ends were 4 bases for V and 6 bases for J; bases not matched to a gene: 18. The CDR3 length is 19 residues.

J is TRBJ2-3 and V is TRBV11-1, with D perhaps matching TRBD2 (6 bases). The V gene's germline CDR1 is SGHAT and CDR2 FQDESV (reference sequence). With 7 bases removed from V and 3 bases from J, the gap between germline ends came to 14 bases. The CDR3 consists of 14 residues. CDR3 DNA sequence: TGTGCCAGCATCGGAGGGTGGGAAACAGATACGCAGTATTTT. Amino acids: CASIGGWETDTQYF.

The J gene is TRBJ1-6, the V gene TRBV19, with D uncertain. Deletions cut 1 base from V and 7 bases from J, with 5 bases between. In germline, CDR1 is LNHDA, CDR2 SQIVND (reference sequence). This CDR3 is 13 amino acids long. As DNA, the CDR3 is TGTGCCAGTAGTATAGTCGAGAATTCACCCCTCCACTTT. Translation: CASSIVENSPLHF.

CDR3 DNA sequence: TGTGCCAGCACCCCGGGTGAGTCCAATGAGCAGTTCTTC. This gives the protein CASTPGESNEQFF. The chain carries TRBV27 and TRBJ2-1; D uncertain. The germline V gene has CDR1 MNHEY and CDR2 SMNVEV (reference sequence). The ends were cut back, 7 bases at V and 6 bases at J, with 13 bases in the middle. The CDR3 runs 13 residues.

V gene TRBV6-1 combines with J gene TRBJ1-4, with 9 bases fitting TRBD1. V was clipped by 9 bases and J by 7 bases; unmatched bases: 6. Germline values: CDR1 MNHNS, CDR2 SASEGT. The CDR3 has 13 residues. In DNA, the CDR3 is TGTGCCAGTACGGGACAGGGATTTGAAAAACTGTTTTTT. Protein product: CASTGQGFEKLFF.

The DNA of the CDR3 is TGTGCCAGCAGCTTGGACAGGGGCGGTGAAGCTTTCTTT. This sequence encodes CASSLDRGGEAFF. The rearrangement joins TRBV11-2 to TRBJ1-1, with 9 bases fitting TRBD1. The CDR3 is 13 residues long. Trimming removed 3 bases from V and 7 bases from J; junction bases left unmatched: 3. Germline-derived CDR1 and CDR2 are SGHAT and FQNNGV.

The J gene is TRBJ2-7, the V gene TRBV7-9; 9 bases are shared with TRBD2. Germline V gives CDR1 SEHNR, CDR2 FQNEAQ (reference sequence). V lost 4 bases, J lost 2 bases, and 3 bases stayed unmatched. The CDR3 is 14 residues long. The CDR3 is CASSSGLATYEQYV. The CDR3 bases are TGTGCCAGCAGCTCTGGACTAGCGACCTACGAGCAGTACGTC.

V and J are TRBV29-1 and TRBJ2-3; tentatively, D is TRBD1 (6 bases). Trimming removed 6 bases from V and 1 base from J, with 20 bases in between. The CDR3 contains 16 residues. Per germline, CDR1 SQVTM and CDR2 ANQGSEA. The CDR3: CSVHKTTGLGTDTQYF. For the CDR3, the DNA is TGCAGCGTGCATAAAACCACAGGGCTTGGCACAGATACGCAGTATTTT.

The V gene is TRBV18, the J gene TRBJ1-2, with TRBD1 as a possible D gene (6 bases). The V end was cut by 5 bases, the J end by 6 bases, with 13 bases between. The length of the CDR3 is 13 residues. Germline lookup yields CDR1 KGHSH and CDR2 LQKENI. The CDR3 is CASSAQDRDGYTF. The CDR3 DNA reads as TGTGCCAGCTCAGCTCAGGACAGAGATGGCTACACCTTC.

There are a few counts of this clone. The chain is built from TRBV7-9 and TRBJ2-2; 8 bases align to TRBD1. Germline V gene sequence: CDR1 SEHNR, CDR2 FQNEAQ (reference sequence). The V and J ends lost 5 bases and 1 base, in that order; junction bases with no gene match: 3. This CDR3 contains 15 residues. This CDR3 reads CASSTGQVNTGELFF. CDR3 DNA: TGTGCCAGCAGCACGGGACAGGTGAACACCGGGGAGCTGTTTTTT.

This chain links TRBV6-4 with TRBJ2-3; 11 bases map to TRBD2. The V and J ends lost 2 bases and 14 bases, in that order; junction bases with no gene match: 9. This CDR3 spans 14 amino acids. Per germline, CDR1 MRHNA and CDR2 SNTAGT. As DNA, the CDR3 is TGTGCCAGCAGTGACACTAGCGGGGGAAGGATTGTGTATTTT. Translated: CASSDTSGGRIVYF.

The rearrangement uses TRBV7-9 and TRBJ1-5; a weak D match, TRBD1 (5 bases). The germline gives CDR1 SEHNR, CDR2 FQNEAQ (reference sequence). The V gene lost 6 bases and the J gene lost 9 bases, with 18 bases spanning the gap. CDR3 length equals 14 residues. The CDR3 loop is CASSSPQARGPQHF. The CDR3 DNA reads TGTGCCAGCAGTTCACCACAGGCCAGAGGGCCCCAGCATTTT.